The 8 T cell receptor beta chains presented below share a single source sample, sequenced in a study of T cells in Graves' hyperthyroidism and ophthalmopathy. RNA transcripts provided the source from which TCR beta CDR3 regions were amplified. Researchers ran a first-round RT-PCR on the TCR CDR3 using the HTBI primer set. TCRdb used MiXCR to reprocess the multiplex PCR reads, holding one entry per CDR3 protein. The data contain about 410,000 distinct CDR3 sequences, roughly 15% of them singletons. Specimen: blood. The receptors derive from a woman in her thirties with Graves' ophthalmopathy.

This clonotype was found many times. The J gene is TRBJ1-6, the V gene TRBV7-8; D is unclear. The germline gives CDR1 SGHVS, CDR2 FQNEAQ. The CDR3 sequence is 17 residues long. Trimming took 2 bases from V and 0 from J, leaving 11 bases between them. CDR3 loop: CASSLRDPSSYNSPLHF. In DNA, the CDR3 is TGTGCCAGCAGCTTAAGAGACCCGAGCTCCTATAATTCACCCCTCCACTTT.

In this sample, this clonotype turned up many times. Because the CDR3's place on the DNA is in doubt, the DNA is left out and the CDR3 is given as listed by TCRdb. The rearrangement uses TRBV6-1 and TRBJ2-1. CDR1 MNHNS and CDR2 SASEGT come from the germline V gene. The CDR3 has 12 residues if both end residues are counted. CDR3 in amino acids: CASSTSINEQFF.

This clonotype showed up many times. The chain combines TRBV20-1 with TRBJ2-5; 12 bases line up with TRBD2. J was trimmed by 5 bases and V by 3 bases; bases with no gene match: 1. Germline loops: CDR1 DFQATT, CDR2 SNEGSKA (reference sequence). CDR3 size: 13 residues. CDR3 nucleotide sequence: TGCAGTGCTAGGGGACTAGCGGGCGAGACCCAGTACTTC. Its protein product is CSARGLAGETQYF.

This clonotype was counted ten times or more. V and J are TRBV2 and TRBJ2-5, with 9 bases aligning to TRBD2. Germline V gene sequence: CDR1 SNHLY, CDR2 FYNNEI. J gave up 3 bases and V 1 base, and 3 bases lay outside the gene matches. CDR3 size: 15 residues. CDR3 sequence reads: CASSEGIAGEETQYF. For the CDR3, the DNA is TGTGCCAGCAGTGAAGGAATAGCGGGGGAAGAGACCCAGTACTTC.

This clonotype has at least ten counts. The chain has TRBV11-2 and TRBJ2-2; no firm D call. Trimming removed 5 bases at V and 3 bases at J, with 22 bases between. Germline lookup yields CDR1 SGHAT and CDR2 FQNNGV. The CDR3 is 18 residues long. Here the CDR3 reads CASSPLWYAVLDTGELFF. Here the CDR3 DNA reads TGTGCCAGCAGCCCCCTCTGGTACGCGGTTTTAGACACCGGGGAGCTGTTTTTT.

In its sample, this clonotype was seen many times. The J gene is TRBJ2-2, the V gene TRBV2; 8 nucleotides align to TRBD2. The CDR3 runs 17 residues. V shed 9 bases and J 0 bases; nucleotides not matched to a gene: 12. CDR1 and CDR2 (germline): SNHLY, FYNNEI. CDR3 sequence reads: CASALARGDSNTGELFF. The CDR3 DNA reads as TGTGCCAGTGCTCTTGCGCGGGGGGATTCGAACACCGGGGAGCTGTTTTTT.

This clonotype was counted many times. CDR3 sequence: CAWSRSNTIYF. The CDR3 DNA reads TGTGCCTGGAGCAGAAGTAACACCATATATTTT. This chain joins TRBV30 and TRBJ1-3; D gene uncertain. Looked up from germline, CDR1 is GTSNPN and CDR2 is SVGIG (reference sequence). This CDR3 is built from 11 residues. Trimming took 3 bases from V and 7 from J, leaving 7 bases between them.

This clonotype was seen at least ten times. This chain links TRBV7-9 with TRBJ2-5, with 12 bases fitting TRBD1. The CDR3 covers 14 residues. Trimming took 6 bases from V and 4 from J; bases not matched to a gene: 3. From germline, CDR1 is SEHNR and CDR2 FQNEAQ (reference sequence). The CDR3 spells CASSRDRGRETQYF. The CDR3 bases are TGTGCCAGCAGTCGGGACAGGGGGCGAGAGACCCAGTACTTC.